This T cell receptor (beta chain) is drawn from a study of blood T cell repertoires in COVID-19. The CDR3 length is 13 residues. Germline-derived CDR1 and CDR2 are SEHNR and FQNEAQ (reference sequence). V was pared by 5 bases and J by 7 bases, with 11 bases between. TCRdb's table, derived via immunoSEQ multiplex PCR, lists solely in-frame clones and lacks some. The sample yields under 350,000 clones, just under 90% seen once. Material: peripheral blood. The rearrangement uses TRBV7-9 and TRBJ2-2; D call uncertain. The origin of this receptor is a woman aged 25 to 45 with COVID-19, enrolled during active disease. CDR3 nucleotides: TGTGCCAGCAGCGCCATAGCCGGCGGGGAGCTGTTTTTT. This sequence encodes CASSAIAGGELFF.